These T cell receptor beta chains were read from a single sample in a study of blood T cells in healthy people across ages. TCRdb itself ran the 5' RACE reads through MiXCR, one entry per CDR3 protein. The profile shows around 1.5 million distinct CDR3 sequences, around 55% of them singletons. The sample comprised blood. The source of these receptors is a man younger than 30 in good health. CDR3s include the opening cysteine and the closing phenylalanine or tryptophan. Each record gives: clone size, J gene, D gene, V gene, CDR3 protein, CDR3 DNA. D genes are given only for firm matches. Clone size, where shown, is once, few, many, or a class for clones that have expanded.

clone size: .
J gene: TRBJ1-1
D gene: .
V gene: TRBV4-1
CDR3 protein: CASSPPGRGDTEAFF
CDR3 DNA: TGCGCCAGCAGCCCCCCAGGAAGGGGGGACACTGAAGCTTTCTTT

clone size: .
J gene: TRBJ2-1
D gene: TRBD2
V gene: TRBV28
CDR3 protein: CASSPLAGAIYIEQFF
CDR3 DNA: TGTGCCAGCAGCCCACTAGCGGGGGCCATATACATTGAGCAGTTCTTC

clone size: .
J gene: TRBJ2-7
D gene: .
V gene: TRBV27
CDR3 protein: CASSFLRVSSYEQYF
CDR3 DNA: TGTGCCAGCAGTTTCTTACGGGTAAGCTCCTACGAGCAGTACTTC

clone size: few
J gene: TRBJ2-1
D gene: TRBD2
V gene: TRBV4-3
CDR3 protein: CASSQDRASGGYNEQFF
CDR3 DNA: TGCGCCAGCAGCCAAGATAGAGCTAGCGGGGGCTACAATGAGCAGTTCTTC

clone size: once
J gene: TRBJ1-2
D gene: .
V gene: TRBV20-1
CDR3 protein: CSARDLVWGYTF
CDR3 DNA: TGCAGTGCTAGGGACCTGGTCTGGGGCTACACCTTC

clone size: .
J gene: TRBJ2-5
D gene: .
V gene: TRBV15
CDR3 protein: CATSRAGQPQETQYF
CDR3 DNA: TGTGCCACCAGCAGAGCGGGGCAGCCCCAAGAGACCCAGTACTTC

clone size: .
J gene: TRBJ1-2
D gene: .
V gene: TRBV4-1
CDR3 protein: CASSQDRVPRDYGYTF
CDR3 DNA: TGCGCCAGCAGCCAAGATCGTGTCCCCCGGGACTATGGCTACACCTTC

clone size: .
J gene: TRBJ2-7
D gene: .
V gene: TRBV10-3
CDR3 protein: CAISEDLGMHEQYF
CDR3 DNA: TGTGCCATCAGTGAGGATCTAGGGATGCACGAGCAGTACTTC

clone size: .
J gene: TRBJ2-3
D gene: .
V gene: TRBV2
CDR3 protein: CASSEQTDTQYF
CDR3 DNA: TGTGCCAGCAGTGAACAGACAGATACGCAGTATTTT

clone size: few
J gene: TRBJ2-1
D gene: .
V gene: TRBV2
CDR3 protein: CASSEAQGLDNEQFF
CDR3 DNA: TGTGCCAGCAGTGAAGCGCAGGGACTGGACAATGAGCAGTTCTTC

clone size: few
J gene: TRBJ2-5
D gene: .
V gene: TRBV10-3
CDR3 protein: CATRDQQETQYF
CDR3 DNA: TGTGCCACCCGTGACCAGCAAGAGACCCAGTACTTC

clone size: .
J gene: TRBJ2-1
D gene: TRBD1
V gene: TRBV6-6
CDR3 protein: CASSYPGQAKETQFF
CDR3 DNA: TGTGCCAGCAGTTATCCAGGACAGGCAAAAGAGACCCAGTTCTTC

clone size: .
J gene: TRBJ2-5
D gene: TRBD2
V gene: TRBV29-1
CDR3 protein: CSVVLAGARGETQYF
CDR3 DNA: TGCAGCGTTGTACTAGCGGGAGCGAGGGGAGAGACCCAGTACTTC

clone size: .
J gene: TRBJ2-3
D gene: TRBD1
V gene: TRBV9
CDR3 protein: CASSVGTGVSTDTQYF
CDR3 DNA: TGTGCCAGCAGCGTCGGGACAGGGGTTAGCACAGATACGCAGTATTTT

clone size: .
J gene: TRBJ2-3
D gene: TRBD2
V gene: TRBV5-1
CDR3 protein: CASSGSGGPSTDTQYF
CDR3 DNA: TGCGCCAGCAGCGGGTCGGGGGGGCCGAGCACAGATACGCAGTATTTT

clone size: .
J gene: TRBJ2-5
D gene: .
V gene: TRBV4-1
CDR3 protein: CARSREEGQKTQYF
CDR3 DNA: TGCGCCAGAAGCCGTGAGGAGGGGCAGAAGACCCAGTACTTC

clone size: .
J gene: TRBJ1-4
D gene: .
V gene: TRBV12-3/TRBV12-4
CDR3 protein: CASNHRGHPNGKLFF
CDR3 DNA: TGTGCCAGCAACCACCGGGGACATCCTAATGGAAAACTGTTTTTT

clone size: few
J gene: TRBJ2-1
D gene: TRBD2
V gene: TRBV29-1
CDR3 protein: CSVVGGRYNEQFF
CDR3 DNA: TGCAGCGTTGTGGGCGGGAGATACAATGAGCAGTTCTTC

clone size: .
J gene: TRBJ2-3
D gene: .
V gene: TRBV12-3/TRBV12-4
CDR3 protein: CASSFPGQDTQYF
CDR3 DNA: TGTGCCAGCAGTTTTCCTGGGCAAGATACGCAGTATTTT

clone size: .
J gene: TRBJ2-7
D gene: .
V gene: TRBV7-8
CDR3 protein: CASSFTGQHTFYEQYF
CDR3 DNA: TGTGCCAGCAGCTTCACAGGCCAACACACCTTTTACGAGCAGTACTTC

clone size: few
J gene: TRBJ2-1
D gene: TRBD2
V gene: TRBV24-1
CDR3 protein: CATSEGGIATNEQFF
CDR3 DNA: TGTGCCACCAGTGAGGGGGGGATTGCTACCAATGAGCAGTTCTTC

clone size: .
J gene: TRBJ2-6
D gene: TRBD1
V gene: TRBV7-9
CDR3 protein: CASSLSGQGEGANVLTF
CDR3 DNA: TGTGCCAGCAGCTTAAGCGGACAGGGTGAAGGGGCCAACGTCCTGACTTTC

clone size: .
J gene: TRBJ2-3
D gene: .
V gene: TRBV20-1
CDR3 protein: CSARGPGLDLTDTQYF
CDR3 DNA: TGCAGTGCTAGGGGACCGGGACTCGACCTCACAGATACGCAGTATTTT

clone size: once
J gene: TRBJ1-4
D gene: .
V gene: TRBV20-1
CDR3 protein: CSVTGTTNEKLFF
CDR3 DNA: TGCAGTGTTACAGGGACAACTAATGAAAAACTGTTTTTT

clone size: .
J gene: TRBJ2-7
D gene: .
V gene: TRBV28
CDR3 protein: CASHGNHEQYF
CDR3 DNA: TGTGCCAGCCATGGGAACCACGAGCAGTACTTC

clone size: .
J gene: TRBJ2-5
D gene: TRBD1
V gene: TRBV4-1
CDR3 protein: CASSRQGDQETQYF
CDR3 DNA: TGCGCCAGCAGCCGGCAGGGGGACCAAGAGACCCAGTACTTC

clone size: .
J gene: TRBJ1-1
D gene: .
V gene: TRBV20-1
CDR3 protein: CSARELGEAFF
CDR3 DNA: TGCAGTGCTAGAGAATTAGGGGAAGCTTTCTTT

clone size: few
J gene: TRBJ1-2
D gene: TRBD1
V gene: TRBV7-2
CDR3 protein: CASSLVGTGSLGYGYTF
CDR3 DNA: TGTGCCAGCAGCTTAGTGGGGACAGGAAGTCTCGGCTATGGCTACACCTTC

clone size: .
J gene: TRBJ1-4
D gene: .
V gene: TRBV7-2
CDR3 protein: CASSGTGPGLEKLFF
CDR3 DNA: TGTGCCAGCAGCGGAACGGGCCCGGGCCTCGAAAAACTGTTTTTT

clone size: .
J gene: TRBJ2-1
D gene: .
V gene: TRBV27
CDR3 protein: CASSILTGGNEQFF
CDR3 DNA: TGTGCCAGCAGTATTCTTACCGGGGGTAATGAGCAGTTCTTC

clone size: once
J gene: TRBJ2-4
D gene: .
V gene: TRBV7-2
CDR3 protein: CASSSLSRADIQYF
CDR3 DNA: TGTGCCAGCAGCTCTTTGTCCAGGGCGGACATTCAGTACTTC

clone size: few
J gene: TRBJ2-7
D gene: .
V gene: TRBV29-1
CDR3 protein: CSVEDFGDEQYF
CDR3 DNA: TGCAGCGTTGAAGATTTCGGAGACGAGCAGTACTTC

clone size: .
J gene: TRBJ2-4
D gene: .
V gene: TRBV7-2
CDR3 protein: CASSFSRGQEAQYF
CDR3 DNA: TGTGCCAGCAGCTTTAGTAGGGGACAAGAGGCCCAGTACTTC

clone size: .
J gene: TRBJ2-1
D gene: TRBD2
V gene: TRBV29-1
CDR3 protein: CSVFTGTSGPNYNEQFF
CDR3 DNA: TGCAGCGTATTCACCGGGACTAGCGGGCCAAACTACAATGAGCAGTTCTTC

clone size: .
J gene: TRBJ1-2
D gene: .
V gene: TRBV29-1
CDR3 protein: CSVGPIGGVYTF
CDR3 DNA: TGCAGCGTTGGACCCATTGGGGGGGTTTACACCTTC

clone size: .
J gene: TRBJ1-5
D gene: .
V gene: TRBV6-2/TRBV6-3
CDR3 protein: CASSLVAGANSNQPQHF
CDR3 DNA: TGTGCCAGCAGCCTTGTTGCCGGGGCGAATAGCAATCAGCCCCAGCATTTT

clone size: .
J gene: TRBJ2-5
D gene: TRBD2
V gene: TRBV20-1
CDR3 protein: CSASGLANQETQYF
CDR3 DNA: TGCAGTGCTAGTGGACTAGCCAACCAAGAGACCCAGTACTTC

clone size: .
J gene: TRBJ2-7
D gene: TRBD2
V gene: TRBV27
CDR3 protein: CASSLAGGLLEQYF
CDR3 DNA: TGTGCCAGCAGTTTGGCGGGAGGGCTTCTCGAGCAGTACTTC

clone size: .
J gene: TRBJ1-6
D gene: .
V gene: TRBV6-2/TRBV6-3
CDR3 protein: CATGEAPLHF
CDR3 DNA: TGTGCCACCGGAGAGGCACCCCTCCACTTT

clone size: .
J gene: TRBJ2-1
D gene: TRBD2
V gene: TRBV7-2
CDR3 protein: CASSLVGTKNNEQFF
CDR3 DNA: TGTGCCAGCAGCTTAGTCGGGACTAAAAACAATGAGCAGTTCTTC

clone size: .
J gene: TRBJ1-1
D gene: .
V gene: TRBV6-1
CDR3 protein: CASRAENTEAFF
CDR3 DNA: TGTGCCAGCCGGGCGGAGAACACTGAAGCTTTCTTT

clone size: .
J gene: TRBJ1-6
D gene: TRBD1
V gene: TRBV5-5
CDR3 protein: CASSYDRVLGSPLHF
CDR3 DNA: TGTGCCAGCAGCTACGACAGGGTTTTGGGGTCACCCCTCCACTTT

clone size: .
J gene: TRBJ2-7
D gene: .
V gene: TRBV29-1
CDR3 protein: CSVVLAYEQYF
CDR3 DNA: TGCAGCGTTGTACTCGCCTACGAGCAGTACTTC

clone size: .
J gene: TRBJ2-1
D gene: .
V gene: TRBV7-9
CDR3 protein: CASSQIGNEQFF
CDR3 DNA: TGTGCCAGCAGCCAAATTGGGAATGAGCAGTTCTTC

clone size: .
J gene: TRBJ1-6
D gene: .
V gene: TRBV12-3/TRBV12-4
CDR3 protein: CASSPRNPQHSPLHF
CDR3 DNA: TGTGCCAGCAGTCCCAGAAATCCACAGCATTCACCCCTCCACTTT

clone size: .
J gene: TRBJ1-2
D gene: .
V gene: TRBV10-3
CDR3 protein: CAISESSMANYGYTF
CDR3 DNA: TGTGCCATCAGTGAGTCGAGTATGGCTAACTATGGCTACACCTTC